These 27 T cell receptor beta chains came from one sample sequenced in a study of blood T cell repertoires in COVID-19. The assay was immunoSEQ multiplex PCR, and TCRdb's table has in-frame clones only and misses some. The data contain about 250,000 clones, more than 65% of them seen just once; the ten biggest clones take up 4.4%. Material: peripheral blood. These receptors all stem from a man in his forties or fifties with active or convalescent COVID-19.

The sample holds one count of this clone. This chain joins TRBV18 and TRBJ2-3; D not certain. CDR1 and CDR2 from the germline V gene are KGHSH and LQKENI. The CDR3 runs 15 residues. Trimming shortened V by 0 bases and J by 1 base, and 8 bases separated the two germline ends. DNA of the CDR3: TGTGCCAGCTCACCACCGTATACGGGCACAGATACGCAGTATTTT. This translates into CASSPPYTGTDTQYF.

The genes are TRBV6-6 and TRBJ1-2, with 9 bases aligning to TRBD1. The V gene end was trimmed by 0 bases and the J gene end by 6 bases; junction bases not matched to a gene: 5. Looked up from germline, CDR1 is MNHNY and CDR2 is SVGAGI (reference sequence). This CDR3 region has 15 residues. The CDR3 DNA follows: TGTGCCAGCAGTTACTCGGGGACAGGGCCAGATGGCTACACCTTC. Residues: CASSYSGTGPDGYTF.

This sequence joins TRBV7-9 and TRBJ2-3, with 14 bases matching TRBD2. The CDR3 has 19 amino acids. The germline gives CDR1 SEHNR, CDR2 FQNEAQ (reference sequence). V was pared by 0 bases and J by 6 bases, with 11 bases of the junction left unmatched. CDR3 sequence (DNA): TGTGCCAGCAGCTTAGCCCAGGGACTAGCGGGGGCTATTTGGGATACGCAGTATTTT. Translation gives CASSLAQGLAGAIWDTQYF.

This clone was recorded only once. The V call is TRBV19, the J call TRBJ2-1, with TRBD2 identical over 13 bases. The CDR3 has 18 residues. The ends lost 4 bases at V and 2 bases at J; junction bases unmatched: 8. CDR1 and CDR2 (germline): LNHDA, SQIVND (reference sequence). CDR3: CASSTRTSGGGAYNEQFF. CDR3 DNA: TGTGCCAGTAGTACTCGGACTAGCGGGGGAGGGGCCTACAATGAGCAGTTCTTC.

This chain joins TRBV7-2 and TRBJ1-6; 8 nucleotides match TRBD1. CDR1 and CDR2 from the germline V gene are SGHTA and FQGNSA. V lost 4 bases, J lost 4 bases, and 3 bases stayed unmatched. This CDR3 is 15 amino acids long. CDR3 nucleotide sequence: TGTGCCAGCAGCTCGCGGACAGGGTATAATTCACCCCTCCACTTT. Protein sequence: CASSSRTGYNSPLHF.

The chain is built from TRBV5-1 and TRBJ2-3, with TRBD2 matching over 11 bases. CDR1 is SGHRS, CDR2 YFSETQ, per germline. V lost 3 bases and J lost 5; bases outside the gene matches: 8. The CDR3 consists of 16 residues. The CDR3 coding sequence is TGCGCCAGCAGCTGGCAGACTAGCGGGGAGGGAGATACGCAGTATTTT. This translates into CASSWQTSGEGDTQYF.

The chain uses TRBV11-2 and TRBJ2-7; TRBD2 matches at 9 bases. V shed 5 bases and J 4 bases; nucleotides not matched to a gene: 12. Germline V gene data show CDR1 as SGHAT and CDR2 as FQNNGV. This CDR3 contains 16 residues. In DNA, the CDR3 is TGTGCCAGCAGCCCCGCTGGGCTAGCGGGGCAATACGAGCAGTACTTC. Translated: CASSPAGLAGQYEQYF. Filled out from reference TRBV11-2 and TRBJ2-7, the complete variable domain reads EAGVAQSPRYKIIEKRQSVAFWCNPISGHATLYWYQQILGQGPKLLIQFQNNGVVDDSQLPKDRFSAERLKGVDSTLKIQPAKLEDSAVYLCASSPAGLAGQYEQYFGPGTRLTVT.

V usage is TRBV19 and J usage is TRBJ2-1; TRBD1 matches 7 bases. The CDR3 contains 16 residues. In germline, CDR1 is LNHDA, CDR2 SQIVND (reference sequence). V shed 3 bases and J 0 bases; nucleotides not matched to a gene: 5. CDR3 residues: CASSMVGGLSYNEQFF. CDR3 DNA: TGTGCCAGTAGTATGGTAGGGGGCCTCTCCTACAATGAGCAGTTCTTC. Filled out from reference TRBV19 and TRBJ2-1, the complete variable domain reads DGGITQSPKYLFRKEGQNVTLSCEQNLNHDAMYWYRQDPGQGLRLIYYSQIVNDFQKGDIAEGYSVSREKKESFPLTVTSAQKNPTAFYLCASSMVGGLSYNEQFFGPGTRLTVL.

This clone appeared once. The rearrangement uses TRBV7-5 and TRBJ1-2. TRBV7-5 is labeled a pseudogene. The CDR3 runs 11 residues. The CDR3 loop is CVRGGIEGYTF. CDR3 coding DNA: TGTGTCAGGGGGGGGATTGAGGGCTACACCTTC.

The table lists this clone with a few counts. The chain uses TRBV5-5 and TRBJ2-7; the D gene is possibly TRBD1 (5 bases). Trimming removed 4 bases at V and 4 bases at J, with 12 bases between. The CDR3 length is 13 residues. Germline values: CDR1 SGHKS, CDR2 YYEKEE (reference sequence). The CDR3 is CASSQGLTYEQYF. CDR3 sequence (DNA): TGTGCCAGCAGCCAGGGATTGACGTACGAGCAGTACTTC.

The gene calls are TRBV19 and TRBJ1-5; 10 nucleotides line up with TRBD1. J lost 1 base, V lost 5 bases, and 5 bases had no gene match. Germline values: CDR1 LNHDA, CDR2 SQIVND (reference sequence). The CDR3 totals 16 residues. CDR3 region: CASSRKGQGSNQPQHF. DNA of the CDR3: TGTGCCAGTAGTCGTAAGGGACAGGGGAGCAATCAGCCCCAGCATTTT.

The chain carries TRBV12-3 or TRBV12-4 and TRBJ1-2; tentative D call: TRBD1 (5 bases). V was cut by 6 bases and J by 3 bases, with 11 bases left in between. This CDR3 is 13 amino acids long. Here the CDR3 reads CASSQTEDYGYTF. Here the CDR3 DNA reads TGTGCCAGCAGCCAGACAGAGGACTATGGCTACACCTTC.

V is TRBV6-1 and J is TRBJ2-6, with D uncertain. The V gene's germline CDR1 is MNHNS and CDR2 SASEGT. The CDR3 spans 18 residues. The ends were cut back, 4 bases at V and 0 bases at J, with 16 bases in the middle. CDR3 in DNA: TGTGCCAGCAGTGTCCGTCAGGCCGATATCTCTGGGGCCAACGTCCTGACTTTC. As protein: CASSVRQADISGANVLTF.

This sequence joins TRBV4-2 and TRBJ1-1, with TRBD1 matching over 7 bases. The CDR3 totals 12 residues. Germline V gene sequence: CDR1 LGHNA, CDR2 YNFKEQ. Trimming took 4 bases from V and 6 from J; bases not matched to a gene: 2. CDR3 in DNA: TGTGCCAGCAGCCGACAGGGTTCTGAAGCTTTCTTT. This codes for CASSRQGSEAFF.

V usage is TRBV11-2 and J usage is TRBJ2-3, with TRBD2 matching over 9 bases. CDR1 and CDR2 from the germline V gene are SGHAT and FQNNGV. Germline trimming cut 3 bases from V and 3 bases from J; bases unmatched to any gene: 13. The CDR3 is 18 residues long. DNA for the CDR3: TGTGCCAGCAGCTTCGGGAGAGGACTAGCGACGGCGACAGATACGCAGTATTTT. Its protein product is CASSFGRGLATATDTQYF.

The chain carries TRBV12-3 or TRBV12-4 and TRBJ1-1; no reliable D call. V was cut by 3 bases and J by 1 base, with 6 bases left in between. This CDR3 spans 13 amino acids. In DNA form, the CDR3 reads TGTGCCAGCAGTTTTGCAGAGAACACTGAAGCTTTCTTT. Translating gives CASSFAENTEAFF.

The CDR3 coding sequence is TGTGCCAGCAGTTCGGGAGGAAGGGAGCAGTACTTC. Translating it yields CASSSGGREQYF. V and J are TRBV12-3 or TRBV12-4 and TRBJ2-7, with 7 positions matching TRBD2. The CDR3 runs 12 residues. The trim removed 4 bases at V and 7 bases at J, leaving 4 bases unmatched.

The genes are TRBV2 and TRBJ2-1; TRBD2 is a possible D gene (6 bases). The V gene's germline CDR1 is SNHLY and CDR2 FYNNEI. V was shortened by 7 bases and J by 6 bases, with 19 bases between the two germline ends. This CDR3 has 15 residues. CDR3 nucleotide sequence: TGTGCCAGCACCTTTTTGGGGCAGGGAGGCAATGAGCAGTTCTTC. This encodes CASTFLGQGGNEQFF.

The chain recombines TRBV4-2 with TRBJ2-7; D remains ambiguous. The CDR3 has 14 amino acids. V was cut by 3 bases and J by 3 bases, with 12 bases left in between. In germline, CDR1 is LGHNA, CDR2 YNFKEQ. The CDR3 nucleotides read TGTGCCAGCAGCCATCCCGGGTCTTACTACGAGCAGTACTTC. Protein product: CASSHPGSYYEQYF.

The rearrangement links TRBV4-3 to TRBJ2-5, with 12 bases aligning to TRBD2. The CDR3 covers 15 residues. CDR1 LGHNA and CDR2 YSLEER come from the germline V gene. The ends lost 1 base at V and 5 bases at J; junction bases unmatched: 2. This CDR3 is CASSQGLAGVETQYF. The DNA for the CDR3 is TGCGCCAGCAGCCAAGGACTAGCGGGGGTGGAGACCCAGTACTTC.

The V gene is TRBV5-1, the J gene TRBJ1-1; D not resolved. There are 14 residues in the CDR3. V lost 0 bases and J lost 1, with 7 bases in between. Germline lookup yields CDR1 SGHRS and CDR2 YFSETQ. The CDR3 loop is CASSLDPGNTEAFF. The CDR3 region has the DNA TGCGCCAGCAGCTTGGATCCGGGGAACACTGAAGCTTTCTTT.

V and J are TRBV7-3 and TRBJ2-5; 7 bases agree with TRBD1. Germline V gene lookup returns CDR1 SGHTA and CDR2 FQGTGA. J was trimmed by 4 bases and V by 5 bases; bases with no gene match: 4. The CDR3 has 13 residues. In nucleotides, the CDR3 is TGTGCCAGCAGCATAGACAGGGTAGAGACCCAGTACTTC. Residues: CASSIDRVETQYF.

The rearrangement links TRBV30 to TRBJ1-2; 7 bases match TRBD1. V lost 3 bases, J lost 12 bases, and 13 bases stayed unmatched. The V gene's germline CDR1 is GTSNPN and CDR2 SVGIG (reference sequence). CDR3 size: 13 residues. For the CDR3, the DNA is TGTGCCTGGAGCCCCCCCGGGACAGTTTTCGACACCTTC. Translated: CAWSPPGTVFDTF. Combining the CDR3 with reference TRBV30 and TRBJ1-2 gives the whole variable domain SQTIHQWPATLVQPVGSPLSLECTVEGTSNPNLYWYRQAAGRGLQLLFYSVGIGQISSEVPQNLSASRPQDRQFILSSKKLLLSDSGFYLCAWSPPGTVFDTFGSGTRLTVV.

This chain uses TRBV5-1 with TRBJ2-1; D is unclear. The ends were cut back, 2 bases at V and 5 bases at J, with 11 bases in the middle. There are 14 residues in the CDR3. Germline CDR1 is SGHRS and CDR2 is YFSETQ. CDR3 DNA sequence: TGCGCCAGCAGCTTAGGCCAGGTTGACAATGAGCAGTTCTTC. Translation: CASSLGQVDNEQFF.

Points on this clone: This sample includes further DNA sequences coding for the same CDR3. The chain links TRBV30 to TRBJ1-5; no clear D. The length of the CDR3 is 15 residues. Germline V CDR1 and CDR2: GTSNPN, SVGIG (reference sequence). V was cut by 0 bases and J by 2 bases, with 11 bases left in between. This chain's CDR3 is CAWSVGGRGNQPQHF. The CDR3 nucleotides are TGTGCCTGGAGTGTGGGAGGTAGAGGCAATCAGCCCCAGCATTTT.

The chain uses TRBV9 and TRBJ2-3; D perhaps matches TRBD2 (6 bases). This CDR3 spans 14 amino acids. CDR1 is SGDLS, CDR2 YYNGEE, per germline. V dropped 4 bases and J dropped 2 bases, with 11 bases sitting between them. CDR3 sequence reads: CASSSRGDTDTQYF. The CDR3 nucleotides are TGTGCCAGCAGCTCGCGGGGAGACACAGATACGCAGTATTTT. Full variable domain (missing parts from reference TRBV9 and TRBJ2-3): DSGVTQTPKHLITATGQRVTLRCSPRSGDLSVYWYQQSLDQGLQFLIQYYNGEERAKGNILERFSAQQFPDLHSELNLSSLELGDSALYFCASSSRGDTDTQYFGPGTRLTVL.

The chain combines TRBV5-1 with TRBJ1-2; D possibly corresponds to TRBD1 (5 bases). Germline V gives CDR1 SGHRS, CDR2 YFSETQ. The CDR3 is 14 amino acids. Trimming stripped 4 bases from V and 3 bases from J, with 13 bases between. CDR3 DNA sequence: TGCGCCAGCAGCCAGGAAGGGGAACACTATGGCTACACCTTC. Its protein product is CASSQEGEHYGYTF.